The sequence of this T cell receptor beta chain was determined in a study of regulatory T cells in long-lasting Graves disease. Study-level results: Those with persistent disease had in common more public clonotypes (roughly 3,000) than new patients (roughly 930).

Noted time point: newly diagnosed GD, antithyroid drugs for less than 3 months. The TCR library used RNA extracted from PBMCs. CDR3-region Arm-PCR and iRepertoire HTBI primers produced the TCR beta libraries. A single record per CDR3 protein comes from TCRdb applying MiXCR to the multiplex PCR reads. The profile shows roughly 610,000 distinct CDR3 sequences, about 16% of them singletons. Germline CDR1 MDHEN, CDR2 SYDVKM. V gave up 2 bases and J gave up 2 bases, with 18 bases separating them. This CDR3 comprises 17 residues. This clonotype was seen many times. Its antigen remains unknown. The sample was also linked to a second study, of T cells in Graves' hyperthyroidism and ophthalmopathy. This second report adds: Over 18 months, lack of ophthalmopathy progression marked Graves' hyperthyroidism as stable. Also found in blood were most expanded thyroid clonotypes above 0.001. Ophthalmopathy was told apart from stable hyperthyroidism by a 13 V-J model.

This chain uses TRBV28 with TRBJ1-1; TRBD1 is a possible D gene (5 bases). The clonotype comes from a woman in her thirties with Graves disease. Sequenced material: peripheral blood mononuclear cells (PBMCs), taken at new diagnosis, from a patient treated with antithyroid drugs. This CDR3 reads CASSLIGGVGGNTEAFF. The CDR3 region has the DNA TGTGCCAGCAGTTTAATCGGGGGAGTCGGCGGCAACACTGAAGCTTTCTTT.